This is a list of T cell receptor beta chains from one sample in a study of vaccination effects on CD4 cells after COVID-19. These receptors lack a known antigen. Assay used: immunoSEQ multiplex PCR; TCRdb lists only in-frame clones, some missing. The sample records roughly 63,000 clones, roughly 80% being singletons. The source was CD4+ T cells from PBMCs cultured with HCoV-OC43 spike peptides, collected before COVID-19 vaccination. The source is a human donor who received a COVID-19 vaccine. The CDR3 runs from the conserved cysteine through the conserved F or W. A D gene is named only where the DNA matches it firmly. Some rows have no size entry. The others give once, few or many, or a class for an expanded clone.

.	TRBJ1-2	.	TRBV6-5	CASSPLKAGAYGYTF	TGTGCCAGCAGCCCCTTAAAGGCAGGGGCCTATGGCTACACCTTC
TRBD2	TRBJ2-3	.	TRBV2	CASRQAGGPDTQYF	TGTGCCAGCAGGCAAGCGGGGGGGCCAGATACGCAGTATTTT
TRBD1	TRBJ1-4	.	TRBV18	CASSTTGDNEKLFF	TGTGCCAGCTCAACGACAGGGGATAATGAAAAACTGTTTTTT
TRBD2	TRBJ2-3	.	TRBV19	CASAGGPGTSIDTQYF	TGTGCCAGTGCGGGGGGCCCGGGGACTAGCATAGATACGCAGTATTTT
.	TRBJ2-1	.	TRBV11-3	CASSLKGHKLGEQFF	TGTGCCAGCAGCTTAAAAGGACATAAGCTTGGTGAGCAGTTCTTC
.	TRBJ1-2	.	TRBV30	CAWRGRRAQNYGYTF	TGTGCCTGGAGGGGGAGACGGGCCCAGAACTATGGCTACACCTTC
.	TRBJ1-1	few	TRBV3-1/TRBV3-2	CASPKGGAFF	TGTGCCAGCCCCAAGGGAGGGGCTTTCTTT
.	TRBJ1-3	.	TRBV4-3	CASSQKQGDGNTIYF	TGCGCCAGCAGCCAAAAACAGGGTGATGGAAACACCATATATTTT
.	TRBJ1-2	few	TRBV5-5	CASSFPGNYGYTF	TGTGCCAGCAGCTTCCCGGGGAACTATGGCTACACCTTC
.	TRBJ2-3	.	TRBV28	CASSPSNTDTQYF	TGTGCCAGCAGTCCCAGCAACACAGATACGCAGTATTTT
.	TRBJ2-2	.	TRBV18	CASSPRDPSIGELFF	TGTGCCAGCTCACCCCGGGACCCTAGCATTGGGGAGCTGTTTTTT
.	TRBJ1-5	.	TRBV2	CASRPQSNQPQHF	TGTGCCAGCAGACCGCAGAGCAATCAGCCCCAGCATTTT
TRBD1	TRBJ2-1	.	TRBV5-1	CASSPGQGSGEQFF	TGCGCCAGCAGCCCGGGACAGGGGTCTGGCGAGCAGTTCTTC
.	TRBJ1-1	.	TRBV7-9	CASSLGLRMNTEAFF	TGTGCCAGCAGCTTAGGTTTGCGGATGAACACTGAAGCTTTCTTT
.	TRBJ2-3	.	TRBV5-1	CASRPPGISADTQYF	TGCGCCAGCAGACCCCCAGGGATTAGCGCAGATACGCAGTATTTT
.	TRBJ2-1	.	TRBV5-4	CASSLVQGQFNEQFF	TGTGCCAGCAGCTTGGTACAGGGTCAATTCAATGAGCAGTTCTTC
TRBD2	TRBJ2-3	.	TRBV7-2	CASSHLRLADTQYF	TGTGCCAGCAGCCACCTAAGACTAGCGGATACGCAGTATTTT
TRBD1	TRBJ1-1	few	TRBV20-1	CSASVLSRGLGEAFF	TGCAGTGCTAGTGTCCTCAGCAGGGGGCTCGGTGAAGCTTTCTTT
.	TRBJ1-1	.	TRBV10-3	CAISAGVLGTEAFF	TGTGCCATCAGTGCGGGGGTATTGGGAACTGAAGCTTTCTTT
.	TRBJ1-6	.	TRBV6-6	CASSWYNSPLHF	TGTGCCAGCAGTTGGTATAATTCACCCCTCCACTTT
TRBD1	TRBJ2-3	.	TRBV19	CASSTTGGTDTQYF	TGTGCCAGTAGTACCACAGGGGGCACAGATACGCAGTATTTT
.	TRBJ1-1	few	TRBV7-2	CASSLSRVNTEAFF	TGTGCCAGCAGCTTATCCCGAGTGAACACTGAAGCTTTCTTT
.	TRBJ1-5	.	TRBV6-5	CASTRQDSNQPQHF	TGTGCCAGCACCAGGCAAGATAGCAATCAGCCCCAGCATTTT
TRBD1	TRBJ1-6	few	TRBV30	CAWSPERAGGVWSPLHF	TGTGCCTGGAGTCCCGAGCGTGCAGGGGGCGTCTGGTCACCCCTCCACTTT
.	TRBJ1-6	.	TRBV2	CASRDGTTYNSPLHF	TGTGCCAGCAGGGACGGGACAACCTATAATTCACCCCTCCACTTT
.	TRBJ1-4	.	TRBV12-2	CASRFPLGGNEKLFF	TGTGCAAGTCGCTTTCCCCTCGGGGGGAATGAAAAACTGTTTTTT
TRBD1	TRBJ2-3	.	TRBV19	CASSTGQGLTDTQYF	TGTGCCAGTAGTACGGGACAGGGGCTCACAGATACGCAGTATTTT
.	TRBJ2-1	.	TRBV5-6	CASSLDTYNEQFF	TGTGCCAGCAGCCTAGACACTTACAATGAGCAGTTCTTC
TRBD2	TRBJ2-3	.	TRBV24-1	CATSDTREGTTDTQYF	TGTGCCACCAGTGATACCAGGGAGGGAACGACAGATACGCAGTATTTT
.	TRBJ1-3	.	TRBV6-5	CASKSQGKDGNTIYF	TGTGCCAGCAAGTCCCAGGGAAAAGATGGAAACACCATATATTTT
TRBD1	TRBJ1-2	.	TRBV5-1	CASSESGTGYSNYGYTF	TGCGCCAGCAGCGAATCAGGGACAGGGTATAGTAACTATGGCTACACCTTC
.	TRBJ1-1	few	TRBV19	CASSIAGYDTEAFF	TGTGCCAGTAGTATAGCAGGGTATGACACTGAAGCTTTCTTT
.	TRBJ1-1	.	TRBV5-1	CASSLFTAQGTEAFF	TGCGCCAGCAGCTTGTTTACGGCCCAGGGCACTGAAGCTTTCTTT
TRBD2	TRBJ2-1	.	TRBV24-1	CATSPHGAGELNEQFF	TGTGCCACCAGTCCCCATGGAGCGGGGGAGCTCAATGAGCAGTTCTTC
.	TRBJ1-4	.	TRBV28	CASRGPAEKLFF	TGTGCCAGCAGGGGGCCAGCAGAAAAACTGTTTTTT
.	TRBJ2-5	.	TRBV7-2	CASSATGSPETQYF	TGTGCCAGCAGCGCTACAGGGAGCCCAGAGACCCAGTACTTC
.	TRBJ1-2	.	TRBV19	CASSILTGPYGYTF	TGTGCCAGTAGTATATTAACAGGGCCCTATGGCTACACCTTC
.	TRBJ2-5	.	TRBV24-1	CATSDPSIQETQYF	TGTGCCACCAGTGACCCATCCATCCAAGAGACCCAGTACTTC
.	TRBJ2-1	.	TRBV5-1	CASSLGGQTYNEQFF	TGCGCCAGCAGCTTGGGGGGCCAGACCTACAATGAGCAGTTCTTC
.	TRBJ1-5	.	TRBV14	CASSRVHGQPQHF	TGTGCCAGCAGCCGCGTCCATGGACAGCCCCAGCATTTT